The clone carrying this T cell receptor beta chain came up a few times. Its antigen remains unknown. This may be a read error: a much more frequent sequence differs by one nucleotide. Individual cDNA molecules each received unique molecular identifiers attached to them. From the 5' RACE reads, TCRdb called clonotypes with MiXCR, one entry per CDR3 protein. The data contain tens of thousands of distinct CDR3 sequences, 4% to 5.5% of them singletons. This sample stems from a study of early T cells in non-severe SARS-CoV-2 infection. Study-level background: Bulk RNA from unsorted whole blood was sequenced; chains were unpaired. General study results and limits: Database matching using VDJdb favored anti-spike CD8 responses, with private and CD4 specificities left missing.

With 7 bases removed from V and 7 bases from J, the gap between germline ends came to 19 bases. CDR1 and CDR2 (germline): SQVTM, ANQGSEA. The CDR3 has 13 residues. This sequence originates from an adult who was a healthcare worker with PCR-confirmed SARS-CoV-2 infection or an uninfected control (not recorded which). V and J are TRBV29-1 and TRBJ1-1; D may be TRBD1 (5 bases). Material: whole blood. CDR3 nucleotides: TGCAGCGCGGAACTGGAGACAGCATTTGAAGCTTTCTTT. Translated: CSAELETAFEAFF.